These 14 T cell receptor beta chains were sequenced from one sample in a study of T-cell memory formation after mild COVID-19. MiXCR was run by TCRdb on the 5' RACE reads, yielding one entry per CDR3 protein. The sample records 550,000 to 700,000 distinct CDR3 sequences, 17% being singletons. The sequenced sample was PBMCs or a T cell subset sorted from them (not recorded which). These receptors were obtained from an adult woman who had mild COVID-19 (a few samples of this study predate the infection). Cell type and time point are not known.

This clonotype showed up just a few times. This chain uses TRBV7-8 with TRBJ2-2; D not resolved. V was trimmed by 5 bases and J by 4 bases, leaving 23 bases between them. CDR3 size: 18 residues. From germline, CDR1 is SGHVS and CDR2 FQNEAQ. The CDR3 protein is CASSLTLMTPWGTGELFF. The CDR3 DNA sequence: TGTGCCAGCAGCCTCACCCTGATGACACCATGGGGCACCGGGGAGCTGTTTTTT. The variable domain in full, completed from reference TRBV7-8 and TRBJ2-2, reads GAGVSQSPRYKVAKRGQDVALRCDPISGHVSLFWYQQALGQGPEFLTYFQNEAQLDKSGLPSDRFFAERPEGSVSTLKIQRTQQEDSAVYLCASSLTLMTPWGTGELFFGEGSRLTVL.

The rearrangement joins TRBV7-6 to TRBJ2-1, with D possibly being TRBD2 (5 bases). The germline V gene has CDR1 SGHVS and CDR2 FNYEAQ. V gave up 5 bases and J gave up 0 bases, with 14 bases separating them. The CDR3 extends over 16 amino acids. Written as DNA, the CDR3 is TGTGCCAGCAGCCCCGGAGGCGTAGGCTCCTACAATGAGCAGTTCTTC. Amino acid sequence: CASSPGGVGSYNEQFF.

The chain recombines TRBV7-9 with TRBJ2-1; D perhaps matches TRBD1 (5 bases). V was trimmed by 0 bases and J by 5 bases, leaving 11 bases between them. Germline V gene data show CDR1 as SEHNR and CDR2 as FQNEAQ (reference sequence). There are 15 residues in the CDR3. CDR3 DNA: TGTGCCAGCAGCTTAGCCATCAGGGTCCACAATGAGCAGTTCTTC. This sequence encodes CASSLAIRVHNEQFF.

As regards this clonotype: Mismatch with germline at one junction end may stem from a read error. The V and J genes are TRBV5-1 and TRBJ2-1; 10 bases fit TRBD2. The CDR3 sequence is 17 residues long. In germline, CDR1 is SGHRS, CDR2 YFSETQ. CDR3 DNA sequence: TGCGCCAGGAGCTTGGCCCAAGCGGGGGGGTACTACAATGAGCAGTTCTTC. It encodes CARSLAQAGGYYNEQFF.

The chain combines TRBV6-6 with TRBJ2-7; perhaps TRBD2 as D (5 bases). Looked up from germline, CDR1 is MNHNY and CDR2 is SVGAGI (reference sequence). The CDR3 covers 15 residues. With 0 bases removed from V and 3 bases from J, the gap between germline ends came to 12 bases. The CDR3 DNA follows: TGTGCCAGCAGTTACTCAACGGGGTTGGTCTACGAGCAGTACTTC. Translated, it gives CASSYSTGLVYEQYF.

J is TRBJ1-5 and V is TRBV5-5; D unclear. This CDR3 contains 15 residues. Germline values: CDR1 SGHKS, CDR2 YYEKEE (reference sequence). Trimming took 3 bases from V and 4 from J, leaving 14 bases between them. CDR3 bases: TGTGCCAGCAGCTCCGAACCATCTGGGAATCAGCCCCAGCATTTT. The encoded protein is CASSSEPSGNQPQHF.

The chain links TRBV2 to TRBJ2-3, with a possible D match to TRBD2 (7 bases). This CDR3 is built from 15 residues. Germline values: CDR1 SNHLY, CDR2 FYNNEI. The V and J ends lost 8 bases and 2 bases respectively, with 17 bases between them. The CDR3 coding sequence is TGTGCCAGCGGGGGGGGCGGCAGGATCACAGATACGCAGTATTTT. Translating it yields CASGGGGRITDTQYF.

CDR3 DNA sequence: TGCGCCAGCAGCTTGGGGCAGGGGCACTATGGCTACACCTTC. Its protein is CASSLGQGHYGYTF. The chain uses TRBV5-1 and TRBJ1-2, with D perhaps matching TRBD1 (6 bases). Looked up from germline, CDR1 is SGHRS and CDR2 is YFSETQ. The CDR3 is 14 amino acids. Trimming left V 0 bases short and J 3 bases short, with 9 bases between. Full variable domain (remainder filled in from reference TRBV5-1 and TRBJ1-2): KAGVTQTPRYLIKTRGQQVTLSCSPISGHRSVSWYQQTPGQGLQFLFEYFSETQRNKGNFPGRFSGRQFSNSRSEMNVSTLELGDSALYLCASSLGQGHYGYTFGSGTRLTVV.

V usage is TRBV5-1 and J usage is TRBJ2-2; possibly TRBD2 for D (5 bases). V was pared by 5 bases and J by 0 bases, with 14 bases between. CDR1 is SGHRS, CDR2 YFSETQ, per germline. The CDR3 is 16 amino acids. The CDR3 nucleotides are TGCGCCAGCAGACTCGGGGTCTTGGCGAACACCGGGGAGCTGTTTTTT. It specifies CASRLGVLANTGELFF. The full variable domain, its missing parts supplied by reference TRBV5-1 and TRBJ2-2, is KAGVTQTPRYLIKTRGQQVTLSCSPISGHRSVSWYQQTPGQGLQFLFEYFSETQRNKGNFPGRFSGRQFSNSRSEMNVSTLELGDSALYLCASRLGVLANTGELFFGEGSRLTVL.

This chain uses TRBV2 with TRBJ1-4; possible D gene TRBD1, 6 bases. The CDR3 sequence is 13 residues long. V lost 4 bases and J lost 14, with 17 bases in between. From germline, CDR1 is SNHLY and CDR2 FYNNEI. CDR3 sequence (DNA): TGTGCCAGCAGTGGGGGGCAGCCTTCGAGGCTGTTTTTT. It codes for CASSGGQPSRLFF.

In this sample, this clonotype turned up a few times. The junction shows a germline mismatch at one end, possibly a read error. The CDR3 is CVSSPLSGLALTDTQYF. In DNA form, the CDR3 reads TGTGTCAGCAGTCCCCTTAGCGGGCTAGCACTCACAGATACGCAGTATTTT. The V gene is TRBV2, the J gene TRBJ2-3; 7 nucleotides agree with TRBD2. From germline, CDR1 is SNHLY and CDR2 FYNNEI. CDR3 length: 17 residues.

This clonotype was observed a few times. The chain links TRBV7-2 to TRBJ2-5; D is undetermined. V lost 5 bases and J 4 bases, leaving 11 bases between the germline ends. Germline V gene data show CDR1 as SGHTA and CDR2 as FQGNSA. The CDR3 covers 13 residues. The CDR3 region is CASSPTPGETQYF. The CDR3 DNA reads TGTGCCAGCAGCCCTACGCCCGGAGAGACCCAGTACTTC.

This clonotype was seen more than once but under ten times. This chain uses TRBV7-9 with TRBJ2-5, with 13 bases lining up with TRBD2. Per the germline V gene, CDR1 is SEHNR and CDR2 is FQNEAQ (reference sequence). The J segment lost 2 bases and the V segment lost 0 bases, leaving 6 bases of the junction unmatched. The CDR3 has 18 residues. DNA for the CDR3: TGTGCCAGCAGCTTAGCCCGAGGGACTAGCGGGATACAAGAGACCCAGTACTTC. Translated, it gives CASSLARGTSGIQETQYF.

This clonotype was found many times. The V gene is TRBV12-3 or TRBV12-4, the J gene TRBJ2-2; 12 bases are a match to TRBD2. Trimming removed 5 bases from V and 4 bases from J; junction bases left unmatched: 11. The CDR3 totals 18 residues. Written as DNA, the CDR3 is TGTGCCAGCAGTCGAAGAGCCCCGACTAGCGGGAGCACCGGGGAGCTGTTTTTT. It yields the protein CASSRRAPTSGSTGELFF.